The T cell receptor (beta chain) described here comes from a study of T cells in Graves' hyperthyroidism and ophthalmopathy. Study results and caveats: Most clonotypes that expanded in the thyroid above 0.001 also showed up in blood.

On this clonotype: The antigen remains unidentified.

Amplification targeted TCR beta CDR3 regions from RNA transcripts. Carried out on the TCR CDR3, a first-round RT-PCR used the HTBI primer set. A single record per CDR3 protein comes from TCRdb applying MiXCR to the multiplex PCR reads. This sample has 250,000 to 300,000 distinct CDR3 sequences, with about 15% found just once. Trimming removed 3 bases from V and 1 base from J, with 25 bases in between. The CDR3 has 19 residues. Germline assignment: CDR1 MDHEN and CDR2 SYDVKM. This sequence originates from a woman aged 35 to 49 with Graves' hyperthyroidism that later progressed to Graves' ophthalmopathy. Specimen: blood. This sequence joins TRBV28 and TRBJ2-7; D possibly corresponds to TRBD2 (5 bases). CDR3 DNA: TGTGCCAGCAGTTTTACCTTACGACTACTGGGTAGATTTTCCTACGAGCAGTACTTC. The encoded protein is CASSFTLRLLGRFSYEQYF.